One and the same sample provided the 5 T cell receptor beta chains below, sequenced in a study of blood T cell repertoires in COVID-19 (dated by TCRdb to the early 2020s). The library was made by the immunoSEQ multiplex PCR assay. Here the immuneACCESS table is served through TCRdb, limited to in-frame sequences with V and J called. Missing clones are a known gap in these copies; in checked studies unresolved V genes cover under half, and the rest lacks a known reason. The sample has around 400,000 clones on record, about 88% of them singletons. Approximately 1.5% of the sample is taken by the ten largest. The sample comprised PBMCs or T cells enriched from blood (not recorded which). These receptors were taken from a woman between 18 and 29 years old who had been exposed to COVID-19.

V is TRBV28 and J is TRBJ1-5; D is perhaps TRBD1 (5 bases). The CDR3 has 15 residues. The germline gives CDR1 MDHEN, CDR2 SYDVKM. Trimming removed 4 bases at V and 7 bases at J, with 17 bases between. As DNA, the CDR3 is TGTGCCAGCAGTTATACGGGATCCGGGGGGCAGCCCCAGCATTTT. It specifies CASSYTGSGGQPQHF.

This clone was observed a handful of times. For the CDR3, the DNA is TGCGCCAGCAGCTTGCAGGCTAGCGGGGGATCCGGGGAGCTGTTTTTT. This gives the protein CASSLQASGGSGELFF. The J gene is TRBJ2-2, the V gene TRBV5-1, with TRBD2 matching 10 bases. CDR3 length equals 16 residues. The germline V gene has CDR1 SGHRS and CDR2 YFSETQ. The V gene end was trimmed by 1 base and the J gene end by 6 bases; junction bases not matched to a gene: 6.

CDR3 nucleotide sequence: TGTGCCAGCAGTCCCTTTCTGCTACCGGGGGGGCCTGATACGCAGTATTTT. Translation gives CASSPFLLPGGPDTQYF. The chain has TRBV27 and TRBJ2-3; TRBD2 matches 8 bases. This CDR3 is 17 amino acids long. V was pared by 5 bases and J by 6 bases, with 16 bases of the junction left unmatched. CDR1 MNHEY and CDR2 SMNVEV come from the germline V gene (reference sequence).

This rearrangement joins TRBV24-1 to TRBJ2-5; a weak D match, TRBD1 (6 bases). CDR3 size: 15 residues. Germline V CDR1 and CDR2: KGHDR, SFDVKD. Deletions cut 4 bases from V and 4 bases from J, with 15 bases between. The CDR3 nucleotides are TGTGCCACCAGTGACACTAACAGGGTTCCAGAGACCCAGTACTTC. Residues: CATSDTNRVPETQYF.

This chain uses TRBV4-3 with TRBJ2-7, with D possibly being TRBD1 (8 bases). Trimming shortened V by 2 bases and J by 3 bases, and 23 bases separated the two germline ends. This CDR3 has 18 amino acids. Germline-derived CDR1 and CDR2 are LGHNA and YSLEER. The CDR3 spells CASSQHLGGTGGYYEQYF. For the CDR3, the DNA is TGCGCCAGCAGCCAACATTTGGGGGGGACAGGCGGGTACTACGAGCAGTACTTC.